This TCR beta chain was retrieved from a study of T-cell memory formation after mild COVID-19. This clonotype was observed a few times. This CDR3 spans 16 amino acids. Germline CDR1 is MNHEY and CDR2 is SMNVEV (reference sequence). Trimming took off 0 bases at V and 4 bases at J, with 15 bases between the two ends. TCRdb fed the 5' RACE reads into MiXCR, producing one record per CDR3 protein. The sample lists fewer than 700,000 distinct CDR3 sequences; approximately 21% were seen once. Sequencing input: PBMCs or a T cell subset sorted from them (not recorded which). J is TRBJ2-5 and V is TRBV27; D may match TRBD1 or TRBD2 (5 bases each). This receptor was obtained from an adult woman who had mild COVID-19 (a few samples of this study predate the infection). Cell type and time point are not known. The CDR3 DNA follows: TGTGCCAGCAGTTTATCGGGGGTAAGGACCCCAGAGACCCAGTACTTC. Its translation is CASSLSGVRTPETQYF.